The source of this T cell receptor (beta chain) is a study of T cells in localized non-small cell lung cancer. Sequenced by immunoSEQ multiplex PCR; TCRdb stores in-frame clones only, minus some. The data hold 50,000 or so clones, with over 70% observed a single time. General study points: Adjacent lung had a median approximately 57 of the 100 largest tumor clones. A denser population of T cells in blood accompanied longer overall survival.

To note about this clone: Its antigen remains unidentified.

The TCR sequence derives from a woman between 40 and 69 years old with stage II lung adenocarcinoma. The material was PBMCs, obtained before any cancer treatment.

This CDR3 is CASFPGLAGETQYF. CDR3 coding DNA: TGTGCCAGCTTCCCGGGACTAGCGGGAGAGACCCAGTACTTC. The rearrangement joins TRBV18 to TRBJ2-5; TRBD2 agrees at 12 bases. The CDR3 sequence is 14 residues long. Germline CDR1 reads KGHSH; CDR2 reads LQKENI. V was clipped by 7 bases and J by 4 bases; unmatched bases: 4.